A selection of T cell receptor beta chains follows, all from one sample in a study of post-analysis software for immune sequencing data. From the PCR reads, TCRdb called clonotypes with MiXCR, one entry per CDR3 protein. The sample has some 450,000 distinct CDR3 sequences, 40% to 55% seen once. Sequenced: blood. The source is a girl aged 5 to 17 with multiple sclerosis. Both conserved end residues are part of each CDR3. D genes are given only for firm matches. Rows may omit the clone size; those that give it use once, few, many or a size class.

clone_size: .; d_call: .; j_call: TRBJ1-6; v_call: TRBV6-5; cdr3_aa: CASSYSAGGNSPLHF; cdr3_nt: TGTGCCAGCAGTTACTCCGCAGGCGGCAATTCACCCCTCCACTTT
clone_size: .; d_call: TRBD1; j_call: TRBJ1-4; v_call: TRBV12-3/TRBV12-4; cdr3_aa: CASSLGDRGREKLFF; cdr3_nt: TGTGCCAGCAGTTTGGGAGACAGGGGGCGTGAAAAACTGTTTTTT
clone_size: few; d_call: .; j_call: TRBJ2-7; v_call: TRBV28; cdr3_aa: CASSLPNLTGLSYEQYF; cdr3_nt: TGTGCCAGCAGTTTACCCAACCTGACAGGCCTCTCCTACGAGCAGTACTTC
clone_size: .; d_call: TRBD1; j_call: TRBJ2-7; v_call: TRBV5-1; cdr3_aa: CASSGTGAGYEQYF; cdr3_nt: TGCGCCAGCAGCGGGACAGGGGCGGGCTACGAGCAGTACTTC
clone_size: .; d_call: .; j_call: TRBJ2-7; v_call: TRBV27; cdr3_aa: CVSSYREHSYEQYF; cdr3_nt: TGTGTCAGCAGTTACAGGGAACACTCCTACGAGCAGTACTTC
clone_size: .; d_call: .; j_call: TRBJ2-7; v_call: TRBV28; cdr3_aa: CASSWVGQGYYEQYF; cdr3_nt: TGTGCCAGCAGTTGGGTGGGCCAGGGGTACTACGAGCAGTACTTC
clone_size: .; d_call: .; j_call: TRBJ2-7; v_call: TRBV5-4; cdr3_aa: CATSDKGIYEQYF; cdr3_nt: TGTGCCACCTCCGACAAGGGTATCTACGAGCAGTACTTC
clone_size: few; d_call: .; j_call: TRBJ1-2; v_call: TRBV7-2; cdr3_aa: CASSLSAGNGYTF; cdr3_nt: TGTGCCAGCAGCTTATCAGCAGGGAATGGCTACACCTTC
clone_size: few; d_call: TRBD2; j_call: TRBJ2-5; v_call: TRBV2; cdr3_aa: CASSSGSGKTQYF; cdr3_nt: TGTGCCAGCAGTAGCGGGAGCGGAAAGACCCAGTACTTC
clone_size: .; d_call: .; j_call: TRBJ2-5; v_call: TRBV18; cdr3_aa: CASSPPTETQYF; cdr3_nt: TGTGCCAGCTCACCACCTACGGAGACCCAGTACTTC
clone_size: few; d_call: TRBD1; j_call: TRBJ2-7; v_call: TRBV9; cdr3_aa: CASSGHRGDEQYF; cdr3_nt: TGTGCCAGCAGCGGACACAGGGGGGACGAGCAGTACTTC
clone_size: .; d_call: TRBD2; j_call: TRBJ2-7; v_call: TRBV7-9; cdr3_aa: CSSSLPGGSDEQYF; cdr3_nt: TGTTCCAGCAGCCTCCCGGGGGGGTCGGACGAGCAGTACTTC
clone_size: .; d_call: .; j_call: TRBJ2-7; v_call: TRBV10-3; cdr3_aa: CAISEREYEQYF; cdr3_nt: TGTGCCATCAGTGAGAGGGAGTACGAGCAGTACTTC
clone_size: few; d_call: TRBD1; j_call: TRBJ2-1; v_call: TRBV5-6; cdr3_aa: CASSHALPGQDYNEQFF; cdr3_nt: TGTGCCAGCAGCCACGCTCTCCCGGGACAGGACTACAATGAGCAGTTCTTC
clone_size: few; d_call: .; j_call: TRBJ2-5; v_call: TRBV20-1; cdr3_aa: CSASSSRETQYF; cdr3_nt: TGCAGTGCTAGCAGCTCTCGGGAGACCCAGTACTTC
clone_size: .; d_call: .; j_call: TRBJ2-7; v_call: TRBV20-1; cdr3_aa: CSARGGASSYEQYF; cdr3_nt: TGCAGTGCTAGAGGTGGAGCGAGCTCCTACGAGCAGTACTTC
clone_size: once; d_call: .; j_call: TRBJ1-2; v_call: TRBV15; cdr3_aa: CATSRDLEGVYGYTF; cdr3_nt: TGCGCCACCAGCAGAGATCTTGAGGGGGTATATGGCTACACCTTC
clone_size: few; d_call: .; j_call: TRBJ1-2; v_call: TRBV12-3/TRBV12-4; cdr3_aa: CASSNSRGDYGYTF; cdr3_nt: TGTGCCAGCAGTAATTCACGGGGTGACTATGGCTACACCTTC
clone_size: .; d_call: TRBD2; j_call: TRBJ2-7; v_call: TRBV20-1; cdr3_aa: CSARLFGGLAGGDEQYF; cdr3_nt: TGCAGTGCCCGACTCTTTGGCGGGCTAGCGGGAGGCGACGAGCAGTACTTC
clone_size: .; d_call: .; j_call: TRBJ1-5; v_call: TRBV27; cdr3_aa: CASSSHGQRNQPQHF; cdr3_nt: TGTGCCAGCAGTTCGCACGGACAGCGCAATCAGCCCCAGCATTTT
clone_size: once; d_call: .; j_call: TRBJ1-1; v_call: TRBV7-2; cdr3_aa: CASSLGGGENTEAFF; cdr3_nt: TGTGCCAGCAGCTTAGGTGGGGGGGAGAACACTGAAGCTTTCTTT
clone_size: once; d_call: .; j_call: TRBJ2-2; v_call: TRBV9; cdr3_aa: CASSVSPTGELFF; cdr3_nt: TGTGCCAGCAGCGTATCCCCCACCGGGGAGCTGTTTTTT
clone_size: few; d_call: TRBD1; j_call: TRBJ1-2; v_call: TRBV27; cdr3_aa: CASSPRDRHGYTF; cdr3_nt: TGTGCCAGCAGCCCCCGGGACAGGCATGGCTACACCTTC
clone_size: .; d_call: .; j_call: TRBJ2-2; v_call: TRBV24-1; cdr3_aa: CATSDLYRGKNTGELFF; cdr3_nt: TGTGCCACCAGTGATTTATATAGGGGGAAGAACACCGGGGAGCTGTTTTTT
clone_size: .; d_call: .; j_call: TRBJ1-6; v_call: TRBV6-5; cdr3_aa: CATRVGISYNSPLHF; cdr3_nt: TGTGCCACCAGGGTTGGGATTTCCTATAATTCACCCCTCCACTTT
clone_size: .; d_call: .; j_call: TRBJ2-3; v_call: TRBV6-5; cdr3_aa: CASSRLISHSTDTQYF; cdr3_nt: TGTGCCAGCAGCCGTCTAATCTCACATAGCACAGATACGCAGTATTTT
clone_size: .; d_call: .; j_call: TRBJ2-6; v_call: TRBV5-1; cdr3_aa: CASSAEGAGANVLTF; cdr3_nt: TGCGCCAGCAGTGCCGAGGGAGCTGGGGCCAACGTCCTGACTTTC
clone_size: .; d_call: .; j_call: TRBJ2-4; v_call: TRBV20-1; cdr3_aa: CSARERTLAKNIQYF; cdr3_nt: TGCAGTGCTAGAGAGAGGACCTTAGCCAAAAACATTCAGTACTTC
clone_size: .; d_call: .; j_call: TRBJ2-3; v_call: TRBV11-2; cdr3_aa: CASSYQVPDTQYF; cdr3_nt: TGTGCCAGCAGTTATCAGGTCCCAGATACGCAGTATTTT
clone_size: .; d_call: TRBD1; j_call: TRBJ2-7; v_call: TRBV10-3; cdr3_aa: CAIKDRAPSGPYEQYF; cdr3_nt: TGTGCCATCAAGGACAGGGCACCTTCAGGCCCCTACGAGCAGTACTTC